The source of this T cell receptor beta chain is a study of cytomegalovirus exposure and HLA in healthy donors. Here immunoSEQ multiplex PCR was the method, and the copy in TCRdb shows in-frame clones only, minus some. The sample has roughly 90,000 clones, around 84% seen once; the top ten hold roughly 22%. CDR1 and CDR2 from the germline V gene are MNHEY and SMNVEV (reference sequence). Trimming took 4 bases from V and 1 from J, leaving 11 bases between them. The CDR3 has 15 residues. The chain employs TRBV27 and TRBJ2-1; possibly TRBD2 for D (7 bases). The clonotype was recovered from a man aged 18 to 29 in good health and CMV-seropositive. The sample consisted of PBMCs. The CDR3 region is CASSSGGQSYNEQFF. The CDR3, as DNA: TGTGCCAGCAGTTCGGGGGGCCAGTCCTACAATGAGCAGTTCTTC.